This is a list of T cell receptor beta chains from one sample in a study of technical replicates of blood from a few donors. TCRdb keeps only in-frame clones here, not all; method: immunoSEQ multiplex PCR. The data show tens of thousands of clones, with about 97% seen just once and roughly 0.26% held by the top ten. Sequencing was carried out using T cells isolated from PBMCs. The origin of the receptors is a human donor in good health. Both conserved end residues are part of each CDR3. D genes are given only for firm matches. Part of the rows lack a size; the others show once, few, many or a class for expanded clones.

v_call,d_call,j_call,clone_size,cdr3_aa,cdr3_nt
TRBV4-1,TRBD1,TRBJ1-4,-,CASSPVLRYRGREKLFF,TGCGCCAGCAGCCCCGTATTAAGATACAGGGGGCGGGAAAAACTGTTTTTT
TRBV6-4,TRBD1,TRBJ2-3,-,CASSDGTGLTDTQYF,TGTGCCAGCAGTGATGGGACAGGGTTAACAGATACGCAGTATTTT
TRBV7-9,TRBD2,TRBJ2-7,once,CASSGAGGLSYEQYF,TGTGCCAGCAGCGGAGCGGGAGGGCTCTCCTACGAGCAGTACTTC
TRBV13,TRBD1,TRBJ1-1,-,CASSLGLVGGAFF,TGTGCCAGCAGCTTAGGCCTTGTAGGGGGCGCTTTCTTT
TRBV29-1,-,TRBJ2-3,once,CSVQGVFDTDTQYF,TGCAGCGTGCAAGGGGTCTTTGACACAGATACGCAGTATTTT
TRBV6-5,-,TRBJ1-4,-,CASSDTGLGEKLFF,TGTGCCAGCAGTGATACAGGCTTGGGGGAAAAACTGTTTTTT
TRBV19,TRBD1,TRBJ1-3,-,CASSWPTGQYTGNTIYF,TGTGCCAGTAGTTGGCCAACGGGACAGTATACTGGAAACACCATATATTTT
TRBV5-4,TRBD1,TRBJ1-1,-,CASSGSGGWTEAFF,TGTGCCAGCAGCGGATCAGGGGGCTGGACTGAAGCTTTCTTT
TRBV5-1,TRBD1,TRBJ1-5,-,CASSEGQGLRQPQHF,TGCGCCAGCAGCGAGGGACAGGGCTTGAGGCAGCCCCAGCATTTT
TRBV30,TRBD1,TRBJ1-5,-,CAWSGRQGHQPQHF,TGTGCCTGGAGTGGAAGACAGGGCCATCAGCCCCAGCATTTT
TRBV10-3,TRBD2,TRBJ2-3,once,CAISGPGLAGRSPGTDTQYF,TGTGCCATCAGTGGACCGGGACTAGCGGGGAGGAGTCCAGGGACAGATACGCAGTATTTT
TRBV29-1,TRBD2,TRBJ2-1,-,CSGVGTSGSYNEQFF,TGCAGCGGGGTAGGGACTAGCGGGAGCTACAATGAGCAGTTCTTC
TRBV6-1,-,TRBJ1-5,-,CASSERRGDQPQHF,TGTGCCAGCAGTGAAAGAAGGGGTGATCAGCCCCAGCATTTT
TRBV13,-,TRBJ2-1,-,CASSLVFGRYRDNEQFF,TGTGCCAGCAGCTTAGTTTTTGGGAGATACCGGGACAATGAGCAGTTCTTC
TRBV9,TRBD2,TRBJ2-7,-,CASSVGLAGAYEQYF,TGTGCCAGCAGCGTAGGGCTAGCGGGTGCCTACGAGCAGTACTTC
TRBV6-1,-,TRBJ1-2,-,CASSPTEDYGYTF,TGTGCCAGCAGCCCGACAGAGGATTATGGCTACACCTTC
TRBV7-9,-,TRBJ2-1,once,CASSLGGFNEQFF,TGTGCCAGCAGCTTAGGCGGTTTCAATGAGCAGTTCTTC
TRBV19,-,TRBJ1-5,-,CASSIGTLFNQPQHF,TGTGCCAGTAGTATCGGGACATTATTCAATCAGCCCCAGCATTTT
TRBV6-5,-,TRBJ2-7,-,CASSYSLGLLAYEQYF,TGTGCCAGCAGTTACTCGCTTGGACTACTTGCCTACGAGCAGTACTTC
TRBV10-2,-,TRBJ2-5,-,CASTHTQVLETQYF,TGCGCCTCAACCCATACACAGGTATTGGAGACCCAGTACTTC
TRBV19,TRBD1,TRBJ1-2,-,CASSLSGTGSIGYGYTF,TGTGCCAGTAGTTTATCCGGGACAGGGAGCATTGGCTATGGCTACACCTTC
TRBV6-5,TRBD2,TRBJ2-3,-,CASSYWRTSDTDTQYF,TGTGCCAGCAGTTACTGGCGGACTAGCGACACAGATACGCAGTATTTT
TRBV7-2,-,TRBJ1-1,-,CASSFVQGLNTEAFF,TGTGCCAGCAGCTTCGTCCAGGGCCTAAACACTGAAGCTTTCTTT
TRBV19,TRBD1,TRBJ1-5,-,CASNSGGDQPQHF,TGTGCCAGTAATTCAGGGGGAGATCAGCCCCAGCATTTT
TRBV27,TRBD1,TRBJ2-7,once,CASRRQGQSAYEQYF,TGTGCCAGCAGAAGACAGGGACAGTCAGCCTACGAGCAGTACTTC
TRBV4-1,TRBD1,TRBJ1-5,-,CASSPRQGAQQPQHF,TGCGCCAGCAGCCCGCGACAGGGGGCCCAACAGCCCCAGCATTTT